Below, 29 T cell receptor beta chains from the same sample are listed, as sequenced in a study of cytomegalovirus exposure and HLA in healthy donors (TCRdb year 2017). The protocol used for the library was the immunoSEQ multiplex PCR assay. For the multiplex PCR, a mixture combining 60 forward primers for TCR Vbeta segments and 13 reverse primers for TCR Jbeta segments was used. TCRdb mirrors the immuneACCESS table, restricted to in-frame sequences. Some clones are absent from its copies; in checked studies, under half trace to an unresolved V gene, and the reason for the others is unknown. This sample gives about 180,000 clones in total; over 65% of them show up just once. Together, the top ten hold approximately 2.5% of the sample. Sequenced input: PBMCs. Receptor source: a man aged 55 to 70 in good health and CMV-seronegative.

The chain combines TRBV27 with TRBJ1-6, with 9 bases that match TRBD1. From germline, CDR1 is MNHEY and CDR2 SMNVEV (reference sequence). CDR3 length: 14 residues. The ends lost 3 bases at V and 9 bases at J; junction bases unmatched: 3. CDR3 nucleotides: TGTGCCAGCAGTTTGGACAGGGGCCCTTCACCCCTCCACTTT. Residues: CASSLDRGPSPLHF.

The chain joins TRBV5-1 to TRBJ2-3; TRBD1 aligns across 7 bases. Germline lookup yields CDR1 SGHRS and CDR2 YFSETQ. The V segment lost 0 bases and the J segment 2 bases; nucleotides outside the gene matches: 3. The CDR3 is made up of 15 amino acids. The CDR3 region is CASSLEQGLTDTQYF. The CDR3 DNA reads TGCGCCAGCAGCTTGGAACAGGGGCTCACAGATACGCAGTATTTT.

The chain carries TRBV6-5 and TRBJ1-1, with unresolved D. Trimming pared 8 bases from V and 6 bases from J, leaving 10 bases between. CDR1 MNHEY and CDR2 SVGAGI come from the germline V gene. The CDR3 extends over 11 amino acids. In DNA form, the CDR3 reads TGTGCCAGCTTAGGAGTGGCTGAAGCTTTCTTT. This sequence encodes CASLGVAEAFF.

This sequence joins TRBV7-9 and TRBJ2-1; TRBD2 matches at 7 bases. J was trimmed by 9 bases and V by 5 bases; bases with no gene match: 7. This CDR3 is 13 amino acids long. Germline CDR1 and CDR2: SEHNR and FQNEAQ (reference sequence). DNA of the CDR3: TGTGCCAGCAGCCCCTTGCCGGGGGGTGAGCAGTTCTTC. Protein: CASSPLPGGEQFF. Looking up the rest from reference TRBV7-9 and TRBJ2-1 gives the full variable domain: DTGVSQNPRHKITKRGQNVTFRCDPISEHNRLYWYRQTLGQGPEFLTYFQNEAQLEKSRLLSDRFSAERPKGSFSTLEIQRTEQGDSAMYLCASSPLPGGEQFFGPGTRLTVL.

This clone has only one observation. This chain joins TRBV5-1 and TRBJ2-2; D remains unclear. The CDR3 runs to 15 residues. The ends were cut back, 1 base at V and 6 bases at J, with 13 bases in the middle. Germline V gene data show CDR1 as SGHRS and CDR2 as YFSETQ. CDR3: CASSLSGSGPGELFF. The CDR3 DNA follows: TGCGCCAGCAGCTTGAGTGGCTCTGGGCCCGGGGAGCTGTTTTTT.

The chain employs TRBV7-3 and TRBJ2-1; 8 bases are a match to TRBD2. Germline lookup yields CDR1 SGHTA and CDR2 FQGTGA. J gave up 4 bases and V 2 bases, and 19 bases lay outside the gene matches. The CDR3 loop spans 20 amino acids. The CDR3: CASSLFPPGSGTNLYNEQFF. The CDR3 bases are TGTGCCAGCAGCTTATTCCCCCCGGGTAGCGGGACTAACCTTTACAATGAGCAGTTCTTC.

This rearrangement joins TRBV5-4 to TRBJ1-2; D perhaps matches TRBD1 (5 bases). The ends were cut back, 4 bases at V and 2 bases at J, with 15 bases in the middle. The CDR3 covers 15 residues. CDR1 and CDR2 (germline): SGHNT, YYREEE (reference sequence). CDR3 protein: CASSPATDRNYGYTF. DNA for the CDR3: TGTGCCAGCAGCCCAGCCACCGACAGAAACTATGGCTACACCTTC.

The chain uses TRBV5-1 and TRBJ2-5; 7 nucleotides match TRBD1. The CDR3 has 16 residues. The germline V gene has CDR1 SGHRS and CDR2 YFSETQ. The J segment lost 2 bases and the V segment lost 0 bases, leaving 7 bases of the junction unmatched. The CDR3 region has the DNA TGCGCCAGCAGCTTGGGTACAGGGGTCCTACAAGAGACCCAGTACTTC. Its protein product is CASSLGTGVLQETQYF.

The V gene is TRBV19, the J gene TRBJ2-5; 10 bases map to TRBD2. Germline lookup yields CDR1 LNHDA and CDR2 SQIVND (reference sequence). CDR3 length equals 14 residues. With V trimmed by 6 bases and J by 1 base, 2 bases remained unmatched. CDR3 region: CASSLAGVQETQYF. For the CDR3, the DNA is TGTGCCAGTAGCCTAGCGGGGGTCCAAGAGACCCAGTACTTC. Together with reference TRBV19 and TRBJ2-5, the CDR3 gives the full variable domain: DGGITQSPKYLFRKEGQNVTLSCEQNLNHDAMYWYRQDPGQGLRLIYYSQIVNDFQKGDIAEGYSVSREKKESFPLTVTSAQKNPTAFYLCASSLAGVQETQYFGPGTRLLVL.

The V gene is TRBV14, the J gene TRBJ1-1; D remains ambiguous. The V and J ends lost 0 bases and 0 bases respectively, with 11 bases between them. The CDR3 loop spans 16 amino acids. The germline CDR1 and CDR2 sequences are SGHDN and FVKESK. CDR3 in amino acids: CASSQDYGVVNTEAFF. The CDR3, as DNA: TGTGCCAGCAGCCAAGATTATGGAGTAGTGAACACTGAAGCTTTCTTT. Based on the CDR3 plus reference TRBV14 and TRBJ1-1, the full variable domain is EAGVTQFPSHSVIEKGQTVTLRCDPISGHDNLYWYRRVMGKEIKFLLHFVKESKQDESGMPNNRFLAERTGGTYSTLKVQPAELEDSGVYFCASSQDYGVVNTEAFFGQGTRLTVV.

This chain joins TRBV29-1 and TRBJ2-4; TRBD2 matches at 8 bases. The CDR3 loop spans 15 amino acids. V was clipped by 2 bases and J by 7 bases; unmatched bases: 10. Germline V gives CDR1 SQVTM, CDR2 ANQGSEA. The CDR3 region is CSVESRREGRNIQYF. The CDR3 DNA reads as TGCAGCGTTGAATCCAGACGGGAGGGCCGGAACATTCAGTACTTC.

The chain carries TRBV4-2 and TRBJ1-4; 7 nucleotides align to TRBD1. This CDR3 region has 15 residues. The V gene's germline CDR1 is LGHNA and CDR2 YNFKEQ. J lost 6 bases, V lost 0 bases, and 4 bases had no gene match. In DNA form, the CDR3 reads TGTGCCAGCAGCCAAGATCCCAGGGGGTATGAAAAACTGTTTTTT. It yields the protein CASSQDPRGYEKLFF.

This rearrangement joins TRBV19 to TRBJ1-1, with a possible D match to TRBD1 (5 bases). Germline V gene lookup returns CDR1 LNHDA and CDR2 SQIVND (reference sequence). This CDR3 has 15 amino acids. Trimming took 4 bases from V and 1 from J, leaving 13 bases between them. For the CDR3, the DNA is TGTGCCAGTAGTAGACAGACAGCCCCGAACACTGAAGCTTTCTTT. Its protein is CASSRQTAPNTEAFF.

The chain employs TRBV30 and TRBJ2-5, with 12 bases aligning to TRBD1. Trimming at V came to 5 bases and at J to 2 bases, leaving 6 bases not matched to a gene. Per germline, CDR1 GTSNPN and CDR2 SVGIG (reference sequence). The length of the CDR3 is 15 residues. The CDR3 bases are TGTGCCTGGGGGCGGGGACAGGGGGCACAAGAGACCCAGTACTTC. It codes for CAWGRGQGAQETQYF. Filled out from reference TRBV30 and TRBJ2-5, the complete variable domain reads SQTIHQWPATLVQPVGSPLSLECTVEGTSNPNLYWYRQAAGRGLQLLFYSVGIGQISSEVPQNLSASRPQDRQFILSSKKLLLSDSGFYLCAWGRGQGAQETQYFGPGTRLLVL.

V usage is TRBV7-3 and J usage is TRBJ1-1, with unresolved D. The CDR3 runs 17 residues. The germline V gene has CDR1 SGHTA and CDR2 FQGTGA. Trimming pared 1 base from V and 0 bases from J, leaving 15 bases between. CDR3 sequence: CASSLKESRSLNTEAFF. The CDR3 DNA reads TGTGCCAGCAGCTTAAAAGAGTCGCGATCCTTGAACACTGAAGCTTTCTTT. The entire variable domain, with the rest obtained from reference TRBV7-3 and TRBJ1-1, is as follows: GAGVSQTPSNKVTEKGKYVELRCDPISGHTALYWYRQSLGQGPEFLIYFQGTGAADDSGLPNDRFFAVRPEGSVSTLKIQRTERGDSAVYLCASSLKESRSLNTEAFFGQGTRLTVV.

The chain has TRBV4-1 and TRBJ1-2; no reliable D call. Trimming cost V 2 bases and J 0 bases, with 4 bases left between them. CDR3 length: 13 residues. CDR1 MGHRA and CDR2 YSYEKL come from the germline V gene. CDR3 nucleotides: TGCGCCAGCAGCCAAACGGCTAACTATGGCTACACCTTC. Translation gives CASSQTANYGYTF.

The V gene is TRBV29-1, the J gene TRBJ2-2; 8 bases are shared with TRBD2. The CDR3 sequence is 15 residues long. The V gene's germline CDR1 is SQVTM and CDR2 ANQGSEA. V lost 7 bases to trimming and J lost 11 bases; unmatched junction nucleotides: 18. CDR3 region: CSASVPSGSGEELFF. CDR3 DNA sequence: TGCAGCGCCTCGGTCCCTAGCGGGTCCGGAGAAGAGCTGTTTTTT.

The chain employs TRBV5-4 and TRBJ1-2, with 7 bases lining up with TRBD1. J lost 7 bases, V lost 6 bases, and 15 bases had no gene match. From germline, CDR1 is SGHNT and CDR2 YYREEE (reference sequence). The CDR3 runs 15 residues. The DNA for the CDR3 is TGTGCCAGCACCAGCCTCAGGGGGGCCTTGGGTGGCTACACCTTC. Translating gives CASTSLRGALGGYTF. Drawing the rest from reference TRBV5-4 and TRBJ1-2, the complete variable domain is ETGVTQSPTHLIKTRGQQVTLRCSSQSGHNTVSWYQQALGQGPQFIFQYYREEENGRGNFPPRFSGLQFPNYSSELNVNALELDDSALYLCASTSLRGALGGYTFGSGTRLTVV.

For this clone: The sample contains more than one DNA sequence encoding this CDR3. V gene TRBV18 combines with J gene TRBJ1-5; 7 positions match TRBD1. The CDR3 contains 15 residues. CDR1 is KGHSH, CDR2 LQKENI, per germline. V lost 1 base to trimming and J lost 1 base; unmatched junction nucleotides: 1. CDR3 residues: CASSPQGASNQPQHF. DNA for the CDR3: TGTGCCAGCTCACCACAGGGGGCGAGCAATCAGCCCCAGCATTTT. Full variable domain (outside the CDR3, taken from reference TRBV18 and TRBJ1-5): NAGVMQNPRHLVRRRGQEARLRCSPMKGHSHVYWYRQLPEEGLKFMVYLQKENIIDESGMPKERFSAEFPKEGPSILRIQQVVRGDSAAYFCASSPQGASNQPQHFGDGTRLSIL.

The rearrangement uses TRBV30 and TRBJ2-5, with a possible D match to TRBD1 (6 bases). With the DNA end fitting TRBJ2-7 better, the J assignment may be wrong. Germline V gene lookup returns CDR1 GTSNPN and CDR2 SVGIG (reference sequence). This CDR3 region has 14 residues. CDR3 protein: CAWSPGAIDYEQYF. The CDR3 nucleotides read TGTGCCTGGAGTCCAGGGGCCATTGATTACGAGCAGTACTTC.

The V and J genes are TRBV7-6 and TRBJ2-3; 12 bases fit TRBD2. The junction had 0 bases not matched to a gene; V was cut back by 2 bases and J by 0 bases. This CDR3 comprises 16 residues. Germline lookup yields CDR1 SGHVS and CDR2 FNYEAQ. In nucleotides, the CDR3 is TGTGCCAGCAGCTTACTAGCGGGGGGGAGCACAGATACGCAGTATTTT. This translates into CASSLLAGGSTDTQYF. Combining the CDR3 with reference TRBV7-6 and TRBJ2-3 gives the whole variable domain GAGVSQSPRYKVTKRGQDVALRCDPISGHVSLYWYRQALGQGPEFLTYFNYEAQQDKSGLPNDRFSAERPEGSISTLTIQRTEQRDSAMYRCASSLLAGGSTDTQYFGPGTRLTVL.

This chain uses TRBV30 with TRBJ2-5; maybe TRBD2 (6 bases). The CDR3 totals 16 residues. Germline CDR1 and CDR2: GTSNPN and SVGIG (reference sequence). Trimming stripped 2 bases from V and 0 bases from J, with 16 bases between. CDR3 sequence: CAWSSASALYQETQYF. The DNA of the CDR3 is TGTGCCTGGAGTTCGGCTAGCGCGTTGTACCAAGAGACCCAGTACTTC.

CDR3 nucleotide sequence: TGTGCCAGTAGTATATCGGGGGTGGGACGCGATACGCAGTATTTT. This translates into CASSISGVGRDTQYF. The chain links TRBV19 to TRBJ2-3; TRBD2 is a possible D gene (6 bases). The germline CDR1 and CDR2 sequences are LNHDA and SQIVND (reference sequence). This CDR3 is built from 15 residues. V was pared by 2 bases and J by 6 bases, with 15 bases between. Together with reference TRBV19 and TRBJ2-3, the CDR3 gives the full variable domain: DGGITQSPKYLFRKEGQNVTLSCEQNLNHDAMYWYRQDPGQGLRLIYYSQIVNDFQKGDIAEGYSVSREKKESFPLTVTSAQKNPTAFYLCASSISGVGRDTQYFGPGTRLTVL.

The V gene is TRBV5-8, the J gene TRBJ2-7; 7 nucleotides agree with TRBD2. V lost 4 bases, J lost 2 bases, and 9 bases stayed unmatched. The CDR3 covers 15 residues. Germline V gene data show CDR1 as SGHTS and CDR2 as YDEGEE. The CDR3 sequence: CASSRQGRGAYEQYF. The CDR3 DNA sequence: TGTGCCAGCAGCCGCCAGGGTCGGGGGGCCTACGAGCAGTACTTC.

The V gene is TRBV18, the J gene TRBJ1-1; 7 positions agree with TRBD1. The CDR3 totals 13 residues. Germline trimming cut 3 bases from V and 4 bases from J; bases unmatched to any gene: 2. Germline V gene data show CDR1 as KGHSH and CDR2 as LQKENI. CDR3 nucleotide sequence: TGTGCCAGCTCACCGTACAGGGGCACTGAAGCTTTCTTT. Its translation: CASSPYRGTEAFF. The full variable domain, completed using reference TRBV18 and TRBJ1-1, is NAGVMQNPRHLVRRRGQEARLRCSPMKGHSHVYWYRQLPEEGLKFMVYLQKENIIDESGMPKERFSAEFPKEGPSILRIQQVVRGDSAAYFCASSPYRGTEAFFGQGTRLTVV.

DNA for the CDR3: TGTGCCAGCAGTGAAATTCTGGGAGGGCAAGAGACCCAGTACTTC. This gives the protein CASSEILGGQETQYF. The chain combines TRBV2 with TRBJ2-5; 7 bases map to TRBD2. Germline CDR1 SNHLY, CDR2 FYNNEI. After removal of 2 bases from V and 2 bases from J, the junction contained 5 bases not matched to a gene. The CDR3 extends over 15 amino acids.

This chain joins TRBV10-2 and TRBJ2-1; 15 nucleotides agree with TRBD2. Germline trimming cut 8 bases from V and 8 bases from J; bases unmatched to any gene: 7. Germline V gene sequence: CDR1 WSHSY, CDR2 SAAADI. This CDR3 has 15 amino acids. The chain's CDR3 is CASARTSGGADEQFF. CDR3 nucleotide sequence: TGCGCCAGCGCTCGGACTAGCGGGGGGGCCGATGAGCAGTTCTTC.

V is TRBV9 and J is TRBJ2-4, with no clear D. Trimming took 0 bases from V and 7 from J, leaving 11 bases between them. Germline V gene lookup returns CDR1 SGDLS and CDR2 YYNGEE. The CDR3 contains 14 residues. The CDR3 DNA reads TGTGCCAGCAGCGTAGACTTTCTCCCCAACATTCAGTACTTC. It codes for CASSVDFLPNIQYF.

The V and J genes are TRBV29-1 and TRBJ2-7; 9 nucleotides line up with TRBD1. Germline V gives CDR1 SQVTM, CDR2 ANQGSEA. With 7 bases clipped from V and 5 bases from J, the junction kept 9 bases outside the gene matches. The CDR3 loop spans 13 amino acids. CDR3 residues: CSASGQGVNEQYF. CDR3 DNA sequence: TGCAGCGCTTCGGGACAGGGCGTTAACGAGCAGTACTTC.